These 24 T cell receptor beta chains were all obtained from the same sample, sequenced in a study of shared clonotypes between healthy human individuals. Assay: immunoSEQ multiplex PCR; the TCRdb copy retains only in-frame clones and omits some. The table lists 2 million to 3 million clones, over 85% of them singletons. Sequencing was done on a sample of naive CD4+ T cells from PBMCs. Described subset: CD45RA+ positively selected. The origin of the receptors is a man aged 18 to 35 in good health. Some clones in this sample may be carry-over from other donors' samples.

A word on this clone: The same CDR3 can be traced to other DNA sequences in this sample. J is TRBJ1-2 and V is TRBV30; TRBD1 matches 8 bases. V was pared by 5 bases and J by 4 bases, with 3 bases of the junction left unmatched. Germline loops: CDR1 GTSNPN, CDR2 SVGIG (reference sequence). The length of the CDR3 is 12 residues. In DNA form, the CDR3 reads TGTGCCTGGTCGACAGGGGCCTATGGCTACACCTTC. Translating gives CAWSTGAYGYTF.

This clone was seen only once. The chain is built from TRBV15 and TRBJ2-7; no clear D. V dropped 3 bases and J dropped 6 bases, with 15 bases sitting between them. CDR3 length: 14 residues. In germline, CDR1 is LNHNV, CDR2 YYDKDF (reference sequence). The CDR3 loop is CATSRDLKVGEQYF. In nucleotides, the CDR3 is TGTGCCACCAGCAGGGATCTAAAGGTGGGCGAGCAGTACTTC.

The chain is built from TRBV5-1 and TRBJ1-3; D perhaps matches TRBD1 (5 bases). This CDR3 spans 15 amino acids. V was shortened by 5 bases and J by 4 bases, with 16 bases between the two germline ends. Looked up from germline, CDR1 is SGHRS and CDR2 is YFSETQ. CDR3 nucleotides: TGCGCCAGCAGGGAACTGGAGGGACCCGGAAACACCATATATTTT. This translates into CASRELEGPGNTIYF. Supplemented by reference TRBV5-1 and TRBJ1-3, the full variable domain reads KAGVTQTPRYLIKTRGQQVTLSCSPISGHRSVSWYQQTPGQGLQFLFEYFSETQRNKGNFPGRFSGRQFSNSRSEMNVSTLELGDSALYLCASRELEGPGNTIYFGEGSWLTVV.

The V gene is TRBV6-6, the J gene TRBJ2-7, with TRBD1 matching 10 bases. Trimming cost V 6 bases and J 3 bases; bases outside gene matches: 5. Germline V gives CDR1 MNHNY, CDR2 SVGAGI (reference sequence). The CDR3 extends over 14 amino acids. The CDR3 sequence is CASSIRTGGYEQYF. The CDR3 bases are TGTGCCAGCAGCATTCGGACAGGGGGCTACGAGCAGTACTTC.

The chain uses TRBV7-3 and TRBJ1-2; 8 bases match TRBD1. The CDR3 is 15 residues long. Per germline, CDR1 SGHTA and CDR2 FQGTGA. The junction had 10 bases not matched to a gene; V was cut back by 5 bases and J by 5 bases. CDR3 residues: CASSLGQGQPYGYTF. The CDR3 region has the DNA TGTGCCAGCAGCCTAGGACAGGGCCAACCGTATGGCTACACCTTC.

V usage is TRBV4-2 and J usage is TRBJ2-1; 7 nucleotides align to TRBD2. The CDR3 runs 16 residues. In germline, CDR1 is LGHNA, CDR2 YNFKEQ. Unmatched junction bases numbered 9, after V lost 3 bases and J lost 4 bases. The CDR3 spells CASSQEGDYKYNEQFF. CDR3 in DNA: TGTGCCAGCAGCCAGGAAGGGGACTATAAATACAATGAGCAGTTCTTC.

The chain has TRBV7-9 and TRBJ2-7; D remains ambiguous. V lost 5 bases and J 5 bases, leaving 19 bases between the germline ends. The CDR3 loop spans 15 amino acids. CDR1 and CDR2 from the germline V gene are SEHNR and FQNEAQ (reference sequence). CDR3 coding DNA: TGTGCCAGCAGCCTAAGGGCTTCCCGGGCGGACGAGCAGTACTTC. Its translation is CASSLRASRADEQYF.

The gene calls are TRBV6-1 and TRBJ1-2; TRBD1 matches 9 bases. V trimming: 7 bases; J trimming: 6 bases; junction bases outside the gene matches: 6. Germline CDR1 and CDR2: MNHNS and SASEGT. The CDR3 has 13 residues. The CDR3 DNA reads as TGTGCCAGCACCGGACAGGGGCGAGATGGCTACACCTTC. Translated, it gives CASTGQGRDGYTF.

This rearrangement joins TRBV19 to TRBJ2-2, with D maybe TRBD1 (6 bases). Trimming took 4 bases from V and 7 from J, leaving 19 bases between them. The length of the CDR3 is 16 residues. From germline, CDR1 is LNHDA and CDR2 SQIVND (reference sequence). This chain's CDR3 is CASSTGEIRSVGELFF. In DNA, the CDR3 is TGTGCCAGTAGTACAGGGGAAATTCGGTCGGTCGGGGAGCTGTTTTTT.

This chain uses TRBV7-6 with TRBJ2-2; possible D gene TRBD2, 6 bases. Trimming removed 3 bases at V and 7 bases at J, with 6 bases between. CDR3 length: 12 amino acids. CDR1 SGHVS and CDR2 FNYEAQ come from the germline V gene. The CDR3 sequence: CASSFSGGELFF. The CDR3 region has the DNA TGTGCCAGCAGCTTTAGCGGCGGGGAGCTGTTTTTT.

The chain joins TRBV5-6 to TRBJ2-7; 8 nucleotides agree with TRBD2. The CDR3 is 14 amino acids. Germline V gives CDR1 SGHDT, CDR2 YYEEEE. V shed 5 bases, J shed 7 bases, and the junction held 11 bases outside the gene matches. The chain's CDR3 is CASSPGLALREQYF. The CDR3 DNA sequence: TGTGCCAGCAGTCCTGGACTAGCTCTACGAGAGCAGTACTTC.

The chain has TRBV5-1 and TRBJ2-5, with no clear D. Looked up from germline, CDR1 is SGHRS and CDR2 is YFSETQ. The CDR3 extends over 13 amino acids. Trimming took 3 bases from V and 2 from J, leaving 8 bases between them. The CDR3 nucleotides read TGCGCCAGCAGCTCCAGGCCACAAGAGACCCAGTACTTC. Its protein is CASSSRPQETQYF.

The CDR3 here is CASSQLSYSEQYF. The CDR3 DNA follows: TGTGCCAGCAGCCAACTTTCTTACAGCGAGCAGTACTTC. J is TRBJ2-7 and V is TRBV14; D not resolved. Trimming shortened V by 2 bases and J by 6 bases, and 11 bases separated the two germline ends. The CDR3 sequence is 13 residues long. In germline, CDR1 is SGHDN, CDR2 FVKESK.

A single count supports this clone. The chain recombines TRBV2 with TRBJ1-3; D unclear. Germline V lookup: CDR1 SNHLY, CDR2 FYNNEI. CDR3 length equals 14 residues. V was shortened by 5 bases and J by 4 bases, with 12 bases between the two germline ends. The CDR3 DNA is TGTGCCAGCAGTTACAGCTGGTCGGGAAACACCATATATTTT. This sequence encodes CASSYSWSGNTIYF.

The chain couples TRBV16 to TRBJ2-5; D might be TRBD2 (6 bases). The CDR3 extends over 14 amino acids. CDR1 KGHSY and CDR2 FQNENV come from the germline V gene. Trimming took off 2 bases at V and 5 bases at J, with 12 bases between the two ends. The CDR3 loop reads CASSQGDSGETQYF. DNA of the CDR3: TGTGCCAGCAGCCAAGGGGACTCAGGGGAGACCCAGTACTTC.

Concerning this clone itself: Within the sample, other DNA sequences also encode this same CDR3. The chain is built from TRBV20-1 and TRBJ2-5, with unresolved D. Germline loops: CDR1 DFQATT, CDR2 SNEGSKA (reference sequence). CDR3 length equals 11 residues. The ends were cut back, 2 bases at V and 2 bases at J, with 3 bases in the middle. In DNA, the CDR3 is TGCAGTGCTAGAATGCAAGAGACCCAGTACTTC. This translates into CSARMQETQYF.

The chain uses TRBV7-2 and TRBJ1-1; D not resolved. The V end was cut by 4 bases, the J end by 1 base, with 10 bases between. This CDR3 region has 14 residues. Per the germline V gene, CDR1 is SGHTA and CDR2 is FQGNSA. CDR3 protein: CASSSGLQNTEAFF. The CDR3, as DNA: TGTGCCAGCAGCTCCGGACTGCAGAACACTGAAGCTTTCTTT.

The chain combines TRBV6-4 with TRBJ1-6, with 7 bases aligning to TRBD1. J was trimmed by 7 bases and V by 6 bases; bases with no gene match: 9. The CDR3 covers 15 residues. Germline V CDR1 and CDR2: MRHNA, SNTAGT. CDR3 DNA sequence: TGTGCCAGCAGAGGGACAGACGGACCCAATTCACCCCTCCACTTT. This codes for CASRGTDGPNSPLHF.

V usage is TRBV27 and J usage is TRBJ2-3; 14 bases fit TRBD2. Trimming cost V 5 bases and J 4 bases; bases outside gene matches: 2. There are 15 residues in the CDR3. Germline loops: CDR1 MNHEY, CDR2 SMNVEV (reference sequence). This CDR3 reads CASSKGLAGADTQYF. In nucleotides, the CDR3 is TGTGCCAGCAGTAAGGGACTAGCGGGGGCAGATACGCAGTATTTT.

This clone was picked up one time. This rearrangement joins TRBV11-2 to TRBJ1-1; the D is unclear. Looked up from germline, CDR1 is SGHAT and CDR2 is FQNNGV. V lost 5 bases and J lost 10, with 14 bases in between. The CDR3 is 12 residues long. CDR3 bases: TGTGCCAGCAGCCCCGTCGGACGAAGAGCTTTCTTT. Residues: CASSPVGRRAFF.

The chain's CDR3 is CASSLRVYNEQFF. CDR3 nucleotides: TGTGCCAGCAGTTTAAGGGTTTACAATGAGCAGTTCTTC. The V and J genes are TRBV28 and TRBJ2-1; D unclear. Germline V gene lookup returns CDR1 MDHEN and CDR2 SYDVKM. The CDR3 runs 13 residues. Deletions cut 2 bases from V and 4 bases from J, with 6 bases between.

V gene TRBV7-7 combines with J gene TRBJ2-7; weak D call: TRBD2 (5 bases). The germline CDR1 and CDR2 sequences are SSHAT and FNYEAQ (reference sequence). V was cut by 1 base and J by 7 bases, with 14 bases left in between. The CDR3 sequence is 14 residues long. CDR3 sequence reads: CASSLGAHTGEQYF. DNA of the CDR3: TGTGCCAGCAGCTTAGGGGCCCATACGGGAGAGCAGTACTTC.

The J gene is TRBJ1-1, the V gene TRBV6-6, with TRBD1 identical over 9 bases. V lost 5 bases, J lost 1 base, and 8 bases stayed unmatched. Germline V gene sequence: CDR1 MNHNY, CDR2 SVGAGI (reference sequence). This CDR3 contains 16 residues. The CDR3 bases are TGTGCCAGCAGTATGGACAGGGGATTGGCGAACACTGAAGCTTTCTTT. Protein product: CASSMDRGLANTEAFF.

This sequence joins TRBV5-1 and TRBJ2-1, with D possibly being TRBD2 (5 bases). Germline V CDR1 and CDR2: SGHRS, YFSETQ. The CDR3 is made up of 14 amino acids. V lost 4 bases, J lost 3 bases, and 11 bases lay in between. CDR3 bases: TGCGCCAGCAGCCGTCGGGAAAGCTACAATGAGCAGTTCTTC. This sequence encodes CASSRRESYNEQFF.